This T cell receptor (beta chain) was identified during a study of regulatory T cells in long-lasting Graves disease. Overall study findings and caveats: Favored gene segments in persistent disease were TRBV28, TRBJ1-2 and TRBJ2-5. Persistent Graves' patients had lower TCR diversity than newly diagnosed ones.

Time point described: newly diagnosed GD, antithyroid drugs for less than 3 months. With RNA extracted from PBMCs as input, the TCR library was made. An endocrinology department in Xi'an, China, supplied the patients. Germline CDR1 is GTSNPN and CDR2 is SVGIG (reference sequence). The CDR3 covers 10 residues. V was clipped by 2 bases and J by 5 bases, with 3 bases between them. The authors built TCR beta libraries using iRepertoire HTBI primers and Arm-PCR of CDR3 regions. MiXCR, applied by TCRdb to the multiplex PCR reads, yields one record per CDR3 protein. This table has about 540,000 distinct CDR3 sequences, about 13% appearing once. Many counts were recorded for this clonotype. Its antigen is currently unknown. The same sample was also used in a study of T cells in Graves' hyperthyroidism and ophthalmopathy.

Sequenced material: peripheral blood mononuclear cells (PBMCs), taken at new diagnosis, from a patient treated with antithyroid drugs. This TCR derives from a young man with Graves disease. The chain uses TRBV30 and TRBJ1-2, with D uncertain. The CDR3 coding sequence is TGTGCCTGGAGTTCATATGGCTACACCTTC. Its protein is CAWSSYGYTF.